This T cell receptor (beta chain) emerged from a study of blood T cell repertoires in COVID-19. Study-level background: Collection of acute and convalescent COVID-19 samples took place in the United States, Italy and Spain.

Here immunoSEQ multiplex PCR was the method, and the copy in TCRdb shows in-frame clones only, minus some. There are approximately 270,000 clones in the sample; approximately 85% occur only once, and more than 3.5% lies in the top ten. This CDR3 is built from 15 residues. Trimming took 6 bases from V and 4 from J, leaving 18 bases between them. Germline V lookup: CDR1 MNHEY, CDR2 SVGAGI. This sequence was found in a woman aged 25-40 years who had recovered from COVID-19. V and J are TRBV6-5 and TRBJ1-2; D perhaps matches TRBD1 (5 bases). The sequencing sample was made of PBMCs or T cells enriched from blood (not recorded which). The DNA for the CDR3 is TGTGCCAGCAGGGGGGGGTCATTTAGACGCTATGGCTACACCTTC. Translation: CASRGGSFRRYGYTF.